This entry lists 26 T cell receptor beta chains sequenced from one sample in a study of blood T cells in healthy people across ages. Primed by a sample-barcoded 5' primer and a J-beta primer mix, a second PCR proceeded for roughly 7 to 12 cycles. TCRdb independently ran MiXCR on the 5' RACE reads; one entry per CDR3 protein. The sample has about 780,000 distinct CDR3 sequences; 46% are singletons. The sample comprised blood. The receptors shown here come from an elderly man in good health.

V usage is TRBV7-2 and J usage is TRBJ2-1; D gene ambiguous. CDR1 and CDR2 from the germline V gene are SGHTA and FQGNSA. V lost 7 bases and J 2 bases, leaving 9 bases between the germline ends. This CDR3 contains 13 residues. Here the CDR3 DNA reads TGTGCCAGCACCCGACCCCCCTACAATGAGCAGTTCTTC. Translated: CASTRPPYNEQFF. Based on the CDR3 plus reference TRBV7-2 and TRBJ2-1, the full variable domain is GAGVSQSPSNKVTEKGKDVELRCDPISGHTALYWYRQSLGQGLEFLIYFQGNSAPDKSGLPSDRFSAERTGGSVSTLTIQRTQQEDSAVYLCASTRPPYNEQFFGPGTRLTVL.

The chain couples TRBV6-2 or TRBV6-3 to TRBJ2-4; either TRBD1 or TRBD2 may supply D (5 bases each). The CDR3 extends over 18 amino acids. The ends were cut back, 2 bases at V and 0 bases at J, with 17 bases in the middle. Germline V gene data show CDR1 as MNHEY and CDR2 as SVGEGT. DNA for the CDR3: TGTGCCAGCAGTTACGAATCCGGGACGGTACTAGCCAAAAACATTCAGTACTTC. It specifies CASSYESGTVLAKNIQYF.

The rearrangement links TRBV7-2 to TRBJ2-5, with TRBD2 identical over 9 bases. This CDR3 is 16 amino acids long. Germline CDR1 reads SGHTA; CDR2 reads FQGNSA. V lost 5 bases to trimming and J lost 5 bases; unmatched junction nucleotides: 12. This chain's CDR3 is CASSILGAGGWETQYF. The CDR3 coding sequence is TGTGCCAGCAGCATACTGGGCGCGGGAGGGTGGGAGACCCAGTACTTC.

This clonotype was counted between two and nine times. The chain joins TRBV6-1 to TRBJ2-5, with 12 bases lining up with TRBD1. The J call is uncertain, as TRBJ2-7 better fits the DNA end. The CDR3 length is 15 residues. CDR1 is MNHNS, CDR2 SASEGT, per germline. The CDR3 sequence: CASSQTGTGGDEQYF. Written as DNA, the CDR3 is TGTGCCAGCAGCCAAACCGGGACAGGGGGCGACGAGCAGTACTTC.

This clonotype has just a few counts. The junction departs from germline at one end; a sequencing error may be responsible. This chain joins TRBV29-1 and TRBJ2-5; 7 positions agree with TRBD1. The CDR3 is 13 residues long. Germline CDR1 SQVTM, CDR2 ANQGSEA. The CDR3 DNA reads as TGCAGCGGTGAAGGACAGGCCAAAGCGACCCAGTACTTC. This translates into CSGEGQAKATQYF.

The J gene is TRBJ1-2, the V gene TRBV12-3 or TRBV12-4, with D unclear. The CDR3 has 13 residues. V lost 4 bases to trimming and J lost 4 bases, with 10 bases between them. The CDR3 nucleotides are TGTGCCAGCAGTTCAACAGAGTTCTATGGCTACACCTTC. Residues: CASSSTEFYGYTF.

The CDR3 DNA is TGTGCCAGCACCGTCGGGGCTGAAGCTTTCTTT. As protein: CASTVGAEAFF. The chain uses TRBV5-5 and TRBJ1-1; D gene unclear. CDR3 size: 11 residues. The germline gives CDR1 SGHKS, CDR2 YYEKEE (reference sequence). The ends were cut back, 6 bases at V and 6 bases at J, with 9 bases in the middle.

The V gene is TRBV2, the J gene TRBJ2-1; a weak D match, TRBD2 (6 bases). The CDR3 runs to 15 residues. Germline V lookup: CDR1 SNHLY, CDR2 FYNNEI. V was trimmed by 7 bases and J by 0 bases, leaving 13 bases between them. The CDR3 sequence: CASTPGGNSYNEQFF. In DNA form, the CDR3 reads TGTGCCAGCACCCCGGGCGGGAACTCCTACAATGAGCAGTTCTTC. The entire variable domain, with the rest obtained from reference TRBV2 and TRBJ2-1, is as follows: EPEVTQTPSHQVTQMGQEVILRCVPISNHLYFYWYRQILGQKVEFLVSFYNNEISEKSEIFDDQFSVERPDGSNFTLKIRSTKLEDSAMYFCASTPGGNSYNEQFFGPGTRLTVL.

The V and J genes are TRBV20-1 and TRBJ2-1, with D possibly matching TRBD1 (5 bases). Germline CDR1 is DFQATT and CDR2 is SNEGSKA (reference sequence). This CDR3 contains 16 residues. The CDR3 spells CSIDKGLTSSYNEQFF. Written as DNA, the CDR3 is TGCAGCATCGACAAGGGGCTCACCAGCTCCTACAATGAGCAGTTCTTC.

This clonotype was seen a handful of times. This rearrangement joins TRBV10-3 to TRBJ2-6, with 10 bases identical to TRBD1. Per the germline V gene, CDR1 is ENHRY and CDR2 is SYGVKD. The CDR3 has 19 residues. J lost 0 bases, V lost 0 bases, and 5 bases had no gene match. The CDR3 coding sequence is TGTGCCATCAGTGAGTCTACGGACAGGGGGATCTCTGGGGCCAACGTCCTGACTTTC. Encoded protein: CAISESTDRGISGANVLTF.

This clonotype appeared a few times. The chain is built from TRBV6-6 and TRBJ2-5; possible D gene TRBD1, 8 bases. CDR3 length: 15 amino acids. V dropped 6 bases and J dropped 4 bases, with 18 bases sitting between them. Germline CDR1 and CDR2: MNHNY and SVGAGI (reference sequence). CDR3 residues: CASRPDRGGRETQYF. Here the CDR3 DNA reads TGTGCCAGCAGACCCGACAGGGGAGGGCGAGAGACCCAGTACTTC.

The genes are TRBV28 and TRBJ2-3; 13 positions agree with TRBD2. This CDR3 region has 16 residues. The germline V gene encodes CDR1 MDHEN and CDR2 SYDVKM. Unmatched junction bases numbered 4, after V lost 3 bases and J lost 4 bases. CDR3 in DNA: TGTGCCAGCAGTTTCCGGGGACTAGCGGGACCAGATACGCAGTATTTT. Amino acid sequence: CASSFRGLAGPDTQYF.

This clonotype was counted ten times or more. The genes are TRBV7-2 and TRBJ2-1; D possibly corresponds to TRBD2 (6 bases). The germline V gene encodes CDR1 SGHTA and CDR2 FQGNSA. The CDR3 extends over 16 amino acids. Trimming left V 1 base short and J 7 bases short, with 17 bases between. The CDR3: CASSLDYSYGGNEQFF. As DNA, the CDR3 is TGTGCCAGCAGCTTAGATTATTCGTATGGGGGGAATGAGCAGTTCTTC.

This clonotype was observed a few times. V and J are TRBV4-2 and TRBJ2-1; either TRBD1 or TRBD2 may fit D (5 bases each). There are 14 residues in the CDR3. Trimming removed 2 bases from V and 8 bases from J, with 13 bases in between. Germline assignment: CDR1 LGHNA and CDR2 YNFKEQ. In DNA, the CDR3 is TGTGCCAGCAGCCAACGTGGACGGGGCCATGAGCAGTTCTTC. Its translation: CASSQRGRGHEQFF.

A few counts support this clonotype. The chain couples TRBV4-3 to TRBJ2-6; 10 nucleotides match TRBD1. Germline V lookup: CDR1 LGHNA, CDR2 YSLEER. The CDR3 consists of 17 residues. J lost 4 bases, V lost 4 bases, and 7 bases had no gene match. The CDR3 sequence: CASSRTGTGDGANVLTF. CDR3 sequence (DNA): TGCGCCAGCAGCCGCACCGGGACAGGGGACGGGGCCAACGTCCTGACTTTC.

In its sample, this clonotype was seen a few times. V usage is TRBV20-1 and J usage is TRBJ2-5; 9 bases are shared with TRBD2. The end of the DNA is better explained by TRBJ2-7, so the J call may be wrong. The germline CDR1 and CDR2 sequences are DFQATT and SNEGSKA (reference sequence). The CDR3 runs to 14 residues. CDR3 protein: CSASRREGLNEQYF. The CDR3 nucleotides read TGCAGTGCTAGTCGGCGGGAGGGCCTCAACGAGCAGTACTTC.

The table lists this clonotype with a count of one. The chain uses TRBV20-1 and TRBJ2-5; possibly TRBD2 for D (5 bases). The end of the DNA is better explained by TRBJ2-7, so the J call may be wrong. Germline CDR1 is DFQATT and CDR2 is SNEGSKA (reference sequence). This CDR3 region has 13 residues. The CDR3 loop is CSAQPGDVFEQYF. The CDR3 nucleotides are TGCAGTGCCCAACCCGGGGATGTTTTCGAGCAGTACTTC.

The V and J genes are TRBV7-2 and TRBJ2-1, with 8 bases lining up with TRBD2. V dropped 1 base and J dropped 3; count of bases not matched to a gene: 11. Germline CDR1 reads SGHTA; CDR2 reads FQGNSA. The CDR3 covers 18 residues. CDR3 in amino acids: CASSLVPSGSGGYNEQFF. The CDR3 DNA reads TGTGCCAGCAGCTTAGTTCCTAGCGGGTCGGGGGGCTACAATGAGCAGTTCTTC.

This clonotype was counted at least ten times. CDR3 residues: CASSRQPGQARIQYF. The CDR3 nucleotides read TGTGCCAGCAGCCGCCAGCCGGGACAGGCTCGTATTCAGTACTTC. The rearrangement joins TRBV4-2 to TRBJ2-4, with 8 bases identical to TRBD1. The CDR3 sequence is 15 residues long. CDR1 is LGHNA, CDR2 YNFKEQ, per germline. The V gene end was trimmed by 4 bases and the J gene end by 10 bases; junction bases not matched to a gene: 12.

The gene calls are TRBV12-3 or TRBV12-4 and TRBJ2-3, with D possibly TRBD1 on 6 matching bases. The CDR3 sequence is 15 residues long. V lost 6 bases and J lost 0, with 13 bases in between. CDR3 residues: CASRPETGSTDTQYF. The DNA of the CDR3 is TGTGCCAGCAGGCCAGAGACAGGTAGCACAGATACGCAGTATTTT.

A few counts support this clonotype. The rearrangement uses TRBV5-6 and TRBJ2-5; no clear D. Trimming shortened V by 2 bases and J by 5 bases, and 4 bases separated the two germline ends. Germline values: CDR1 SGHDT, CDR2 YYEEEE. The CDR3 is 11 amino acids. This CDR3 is CASSFHETQYF. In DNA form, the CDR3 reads TGTGCCAGCAGCTTTCATGAGACCCAGTACTTC.

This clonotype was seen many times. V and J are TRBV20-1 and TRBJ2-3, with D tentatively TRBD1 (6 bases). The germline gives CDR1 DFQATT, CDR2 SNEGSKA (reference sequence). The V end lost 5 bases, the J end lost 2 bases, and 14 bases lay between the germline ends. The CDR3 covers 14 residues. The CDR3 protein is CSARTGQTTDTQYF. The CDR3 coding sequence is TGCAGTGCTCGGACTGGACAGACCACAGATACGCAGTATTTT.

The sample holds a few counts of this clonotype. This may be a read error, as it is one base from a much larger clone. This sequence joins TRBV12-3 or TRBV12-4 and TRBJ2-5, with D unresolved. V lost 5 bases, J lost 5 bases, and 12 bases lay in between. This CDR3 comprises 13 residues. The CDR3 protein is CASSVGSLETQYF. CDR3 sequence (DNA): TGTGCCAGCAGTGTAGGTTCGCTGGAGACCCAGTACTTC.

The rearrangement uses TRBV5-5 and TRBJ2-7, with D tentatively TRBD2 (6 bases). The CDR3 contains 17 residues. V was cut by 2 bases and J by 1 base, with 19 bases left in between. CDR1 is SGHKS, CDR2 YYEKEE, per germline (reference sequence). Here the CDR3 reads CASSFYLRGSGSYEQYF. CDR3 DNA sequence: TGTGCCAGCAGCTTTTATTTGCGGGGATCGGGGTCCTACGAGCAGTACTTC.

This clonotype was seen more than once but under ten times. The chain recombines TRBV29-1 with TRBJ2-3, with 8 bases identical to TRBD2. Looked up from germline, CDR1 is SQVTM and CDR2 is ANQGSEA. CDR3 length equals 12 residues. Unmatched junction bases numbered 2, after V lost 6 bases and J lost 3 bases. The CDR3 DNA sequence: TGCAGCGTCGGGAGGGCTACAGATACGCAGTATTTT. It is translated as CSVGRATDTQYF.

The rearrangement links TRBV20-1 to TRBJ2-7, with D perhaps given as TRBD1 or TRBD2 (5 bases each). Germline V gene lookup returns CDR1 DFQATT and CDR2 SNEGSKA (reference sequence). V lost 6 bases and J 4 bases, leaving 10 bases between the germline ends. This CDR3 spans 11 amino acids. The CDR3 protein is CSAEGRYEQYF. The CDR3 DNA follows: TGCAGTGCAGAGGGGCGGTACGAGCAGTACTTC.